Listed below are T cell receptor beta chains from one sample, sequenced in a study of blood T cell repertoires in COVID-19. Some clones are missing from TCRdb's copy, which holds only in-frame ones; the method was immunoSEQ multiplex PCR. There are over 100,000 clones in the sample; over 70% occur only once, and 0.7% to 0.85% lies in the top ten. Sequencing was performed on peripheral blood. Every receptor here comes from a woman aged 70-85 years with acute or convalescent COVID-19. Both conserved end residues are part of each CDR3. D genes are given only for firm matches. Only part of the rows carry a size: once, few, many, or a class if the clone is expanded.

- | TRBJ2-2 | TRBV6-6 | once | TGTGCCAGCCACAGGGAAGGTGGCACCGGGGAGCTGTTTTTT | CASHREGGTGELFF
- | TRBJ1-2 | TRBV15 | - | TGTGCCACCAGCAGAGACCATGCGGGGGGCTACACCTTC | CATSRDHAGGYTF
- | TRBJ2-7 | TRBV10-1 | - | TGCGCCCTAAAATTGCAGGGAAGAAAGCAGTACTTC | CALKLQGRKQYF
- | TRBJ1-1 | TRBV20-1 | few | TGCAGTGCGAGCGGGACGACTGAAGCTTTCTTT | CSASGTTEAFF
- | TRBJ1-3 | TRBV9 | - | TGTGCCAGCAGCGTAGGGGGGCCGTCCAATGATGGAAACACCATATATTTT | CASSVGGPSNDGNTIYF
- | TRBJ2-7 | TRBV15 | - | TGTGCCACCAGCAGAGATATGGGGGCCGCCTACGAGCAGTACTTC | CATSRDMGAAYEQYF
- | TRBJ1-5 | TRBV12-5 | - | TGTGCTAGTGGTTTGGTACGGGGGGATGGTTTCAGCAATCAGCCCCAGCATTTT | CASGLVRGDGFSNQPQHF
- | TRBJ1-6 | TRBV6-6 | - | TGTGCCAGCAGCCGGGACTTTGGGAATTCACCCCTCCACTTT | CASSRDFGNSPLHF
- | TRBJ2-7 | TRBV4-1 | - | TGCGCCAGCAGCCAAGAATGGCCTTACGAGCAGTACTTC | CASSQEWPYEQYF
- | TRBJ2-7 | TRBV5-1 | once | TGCGCCAGCAGCTTGGGGCAGGGCCCCTACGAGCAGTACTTC | CASSLGQGPYEQYF
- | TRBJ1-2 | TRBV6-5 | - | TGTGCCAGCTCCCTCTATGGCTACACCTTC | CASSLYGYTF
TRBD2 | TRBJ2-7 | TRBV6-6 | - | TGTGCCAGCTGTAGGACTAGCTACGAGCAGTACTTC | CASCRTSYEQYF
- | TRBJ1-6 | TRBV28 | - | TGTGCCAGCTCCAGGGCAGGGGCTAATTCACCCCTCCACTTT | CASSRAGANSPLHF
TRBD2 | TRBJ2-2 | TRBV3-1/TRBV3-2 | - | TGTGCCAGCAGCCCTCCGGCGGGGGGAAACACCGGGGAGCTGTTTTTT | CASSPPAGGNTGELFF
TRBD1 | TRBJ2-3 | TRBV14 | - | TGTGCCAGCAGCTCAACAGGGGAACCCACAGATACGCAGTATTTT | CASSSTGEPTDTQYF
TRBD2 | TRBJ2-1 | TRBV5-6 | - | TGTGCCAGCAGCTCGCTAGGCGGGGGGGACAATGAGCAGTTCTTC | CASSSLGGGDNEQFF
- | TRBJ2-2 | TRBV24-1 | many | TGTGCCACCAGTGGCTATCCGAACACCGGGGAGCTGTTTTTT | CATSGYPNTGELFF
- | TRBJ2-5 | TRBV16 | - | TGTGCCAGCAGCCAATCTGGGAGTGAGACCCAGTACTTC | CASSQSGSETQYF
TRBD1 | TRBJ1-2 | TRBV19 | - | TGTGCCAGTAGTAAGGAAGCACAGGGGGATATTTATGGCTACACCTTC | CASSKEAQGDIYGYTF
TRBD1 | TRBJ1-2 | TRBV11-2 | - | TGTGCCAGCAGCCCTCTCGGACAGGACTATGGCTACACCTTC | CASSPLGQDYGYTF
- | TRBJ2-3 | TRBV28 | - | TGTGCCAGCAGTTCCGTCGCAGATACGCAGTATTTT | CASSSVADTQYF
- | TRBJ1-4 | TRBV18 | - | TGTGCCAGCTCACCAGGCAGGGTGCATGAAAAACTGTTTTTT | CASSPGRVHEKLFF
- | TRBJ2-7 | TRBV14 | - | TGTGCCAGCAGCCAAGGCAGGGGAACCGAGCAGTACTTC | CASSQGRGTEQYF
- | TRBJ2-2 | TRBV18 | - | TGTGCCAGCTCACCAGGCAACACCGGGGAGCTGTTTTTT | CASSPGNTGELFF
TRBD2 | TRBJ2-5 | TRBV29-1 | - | TGCAGCGTCGCCGGACTAGCGGGGGGAGAGACCCAGTACTTC | CSVAGLAGGETQYF
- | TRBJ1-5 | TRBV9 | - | TGTGCCAGCAGCGTAGGGGGGGTCGCTCAGCCCCAGCATTTT | CASSVGGVAQPQHF
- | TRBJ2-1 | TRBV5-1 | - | TGCGCCAGCAGCCAAGGGGCCATCGATGAGCAGTTCTTC | CASSQGAIDEQFF
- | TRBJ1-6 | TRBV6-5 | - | TGTGCCAGCAGCGACAGCCCCGCCCGGAGGGCCCTCCACTTT | CASSDSPARRALHF
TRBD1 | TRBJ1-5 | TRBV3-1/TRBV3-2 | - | TGTGCCAGCAGCCAAGCCCCCTCGACAGGGAATCAGCCCCAGCATTTT | CASSQAPSTGNQPQHF
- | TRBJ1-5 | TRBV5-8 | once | TGTGCCAGCAGTACAGGGAACAATCAGCCCCAGCATTTT | CASSTGNNQPQHF
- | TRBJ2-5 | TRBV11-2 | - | TGTGCCAGCAGCTTCTCGACCGGGACACCTCCTCAAGAGACCCAGTACTTC | CASSFSTGTPPQETQYF
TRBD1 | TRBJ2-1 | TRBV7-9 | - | TGTGCCAGCAGCTTTGGGACAGGGAGTGTCAATGAGCAGTTCTTC | CASSFGTGSVNEQFF
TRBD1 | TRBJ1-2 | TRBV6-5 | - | TGTGCCAGCAGAAGCGGACAGGGGGCGCGTGGCTACACCTTC | CASRSGQGARGYTF
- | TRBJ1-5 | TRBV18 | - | TGTGCCAGCTCACCAGGGCTCAATCAGCCCCAGCATTTT | CASSPGLNQPQHF
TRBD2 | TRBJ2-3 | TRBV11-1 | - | TGTGCCAGCAGCCCCGCTAGCGGGAGGGCCTCTTCCCTGCAGTATTTT | CASSPASGRASSLQYF
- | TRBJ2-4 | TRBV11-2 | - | TGTGCCAGCAGCTCCCCCCGACACACGGGAGACATTCAGTACTTC | CASSSPRHTGDIQYF
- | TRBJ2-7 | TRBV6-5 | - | TGTGCCAGCACCGCGGAAGGGGGAACCTACGAGCAGTACTTC | CASTAEGGTYEQYF
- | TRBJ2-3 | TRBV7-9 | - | TGTGCCAGCAGCTTACCTTCCGGGGACACAGATACGCAGTATTTT | CASSLPSGDTDTQYF
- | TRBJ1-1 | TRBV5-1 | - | TGCGCCAGCAGCTTAGACGGGGTGAACACTGAAGCTTTCTTT | CASSLDGVNTEAFF
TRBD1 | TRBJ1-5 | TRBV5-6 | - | TGTGCCAGCAGCTTGGGACAGGGAGGTCAGCCCCAGCATTTT | CASSLGQGGQPQHF
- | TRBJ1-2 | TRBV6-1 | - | TGTGCCAGCAGTGAAGCGCAGGTCGGATACTATGGCTACACCTTC | CASSEAQVGYYGYTF
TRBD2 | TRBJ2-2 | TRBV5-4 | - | TGTGCCAGCAGCTCTAGCGGGAGGATTAACACCGGGGAGCTGTTTTTT | CASSSSGRINTGELFF
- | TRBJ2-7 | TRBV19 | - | TGTGCCAGTAGTCCCCGGACAGCTACCGAGCAGTACTTC | CASSPRTATEQYF
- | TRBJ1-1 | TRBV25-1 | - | TGTGCCAGCAGTGAATACCCCGGGGGAGGGCAAGCTTTCTTT | CASSEYPGGGQAFF
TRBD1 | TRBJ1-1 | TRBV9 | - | TGTGCCAGCAGCTTATCAGGGGGGAACACTGAAGCTTTCTTT | CASSLSGGNTEAFF
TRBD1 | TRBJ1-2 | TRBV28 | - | TGTGCCAGCAGCCAGACAGGGTTTGGCTACACCTTC | CASSQTGFGYTF
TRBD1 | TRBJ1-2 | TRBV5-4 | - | TGTGCCAGCAGCCAACCCGACAGGGCTGGCTACACCTTC | CASSQPDRAGYTF
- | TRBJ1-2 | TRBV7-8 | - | TGTGCCAGCAGCTTAACAGGGAATGGCTACACCTTC | CASSLTGNGYTF
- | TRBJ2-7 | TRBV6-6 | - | TGTGCCAGCAGCCCCAGCAGGGGGCAGTACTTC | CASSPSRGQYF
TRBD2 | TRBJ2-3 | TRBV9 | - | TGTGCCAGCAGCGTATCAGCGGGGGGGCCGCATACGCAGTATTTT | CASSVSAGGPHTQYF